This T cell receptor (beta chain) derives from a study of graft-versus-host responses after intestinal transplantation. Data came from immunoSEQ multiplex PCR; TCRdb stores just in-frame clones and leaves some out. This sample yields some 66,000 clones, of which 75% to 90% are seen a single time; about 1.6% belongs to the top ten. Intraepithelial lymphocytes and lamina propria lymphocytes were released through processing of graft tissue. V trimming: 2 bases; J trimming: 7 bases; junction bases outside the gene matches: 13. Germline V CDR1 and CDR2: MNHNS, SASEGT. This CDR3 contains 18 residues. This chain connects TRBV6-1 to TRBJ2-1; TRBD2 agrees at 11 bases. The input for sequencing was ileum tissue, taken 350 to 400 days after transplant. The sequence was collected from a human patient who received an intestinal transplant, so some T cells may come from the graft donor. CDR3 protein: CASSEIGFSGGAKNEQFF. The CDR3 coding sequence is TGTGCCAGCAGTGAAATTGGGTTTAGCGGGGGGGCCAAGAATGAGCAGTTCTTC.